Below are 4 T cell receptor beta chains sequenced from a single sample in a study of beta chain features in type 1 diabetes. The authors reverse transcribed all of the isolated RNA, so sequencing captured expressed TCRB transcripts. Here immunoSEQ multiplex PCR was the method, and the copy in TCRdb shows in-frame clones only, minus some. The sample lists some 270,000 clones, approximately 11% occurring once. These receptors have no known antigen. General observations from the study: Significant though moderate, a shortening of TCRB CDR3s appeared in all four CD4+ subsets of Type 1 diabetes patients.

Sequencing input: naive CD4+ T cells from blood. These TCRs come from a man aged 25-45 years with type 1 diabetes.

The chain employs TRBV25-1 and TRBJ1-6; 7 bases line up with TRBD1. The CDR3 is 15 residues long. Germline V CDR1 and CDR2: MGHDK, SYGVNS. The V segment lost 7 bases and the J segment 5 bases; nucleotides outside the gene matches: 8. The CDR3 region has the DNA TGTGCCAGCACGGACCGGGACAGAGATAATTCACCCCTCCACTTT. This encodes CASTDRDRDNSPLHF.

The chain is built from TRBV7-9 and TRBJ2-7, with 7 positions matching TRBD1. This CDR3 has 14 residues. Germline V gene sequence: CDR1 SEHNR, CDR2 FQNEAQ (reference sequence). Trimming removed 5 bases from V and 4 bases from J; junction bases left unmatched: 8. CDR3 sequence: CASSPRDRLYEQYF. As DNA, the CDR3 is TGTGCCAGCAGCCCCCGGGACAGACTGTACGAGCAGTACTTC. The full variable domain, completed using reference TRBV7-9 and TRBJ2-7, is DTGVSQNPRHKITKRGQNVTFRCDPISEHNRLYWYRQTLGQGPEFLTYFQNEAQLEKSRLLSDRFSAERPKGSFSTLEIQRTEQGDSAMYLCASSPRDRLYEQYFGPGTRLTVT.

This clone was seen a handful of times. The chain couples TRBV7-2 to TRBJ2-7; D is perhaps TRBD1 (6 bases). CDR1 SGHTA and CDR2 FQGNSA come from the germline V gene. There are 13 residues in the CDR3. The V end was cut by 3 bases, the J end by 4 bases, with 10 bases between. In DNA form, the CDR3 reads TGTGCCAGCAGCTTTAATACAGGGTACGAGCAGTACTTC. This sequence encodes CASSFNTGYEQYF.

This clone came up a few times. The sample carries other DNA sequences with the same CDR3. CDR3 loop: CASSPLDSSYEQYF. The CDR3 coding sequence is TGTGCCAGCTCACCTCTAGACAGTTCCTACGAGCAGTACTTC. This chain joins TRBV18 and TRBJ2-7; a weak D match, TRBD1 (5 bases). Germline V gene data show CDR1 as KGHSH and CDR2 as LQKENI. The CDR3 length is 14 residues. Trimming pared 3 bases from V and 1 base from J, leaving 10 bases between.